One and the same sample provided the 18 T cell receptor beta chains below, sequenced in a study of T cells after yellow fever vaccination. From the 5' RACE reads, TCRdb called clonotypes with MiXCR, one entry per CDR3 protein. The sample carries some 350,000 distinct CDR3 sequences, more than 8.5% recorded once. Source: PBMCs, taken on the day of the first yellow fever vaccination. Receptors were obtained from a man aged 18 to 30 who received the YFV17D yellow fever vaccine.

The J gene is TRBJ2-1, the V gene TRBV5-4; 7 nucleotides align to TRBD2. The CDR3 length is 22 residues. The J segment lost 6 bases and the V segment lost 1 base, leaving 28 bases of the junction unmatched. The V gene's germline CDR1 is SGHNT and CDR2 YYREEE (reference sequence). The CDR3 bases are TGTGCCAGCAGCTTGATTCCGTGGTTTTTGGGCCCTGGACTAGGAAGAGTCAATGAGCAGTTCTTC. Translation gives CASSLIPWFLGPGLGRVNEQFF.

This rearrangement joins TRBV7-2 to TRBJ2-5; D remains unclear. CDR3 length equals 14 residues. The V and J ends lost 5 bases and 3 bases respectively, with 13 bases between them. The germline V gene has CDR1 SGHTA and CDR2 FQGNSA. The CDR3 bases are TGTGCCAGCAGCAAGTCTTGGACCGAAGAGACCCAGTACTTC. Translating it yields CASSKSWTEETQYF.

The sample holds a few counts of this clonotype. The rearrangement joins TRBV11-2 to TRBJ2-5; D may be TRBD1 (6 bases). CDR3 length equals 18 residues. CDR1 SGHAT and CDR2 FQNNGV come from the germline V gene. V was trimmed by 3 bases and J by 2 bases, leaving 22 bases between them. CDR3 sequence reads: CASSFPRQARPLQETQYF. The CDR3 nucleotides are TGTGCCAGCAGCTTCCCCAGACAGGCCCGGCCCCTACAAGAGACCCAGTACTTC.

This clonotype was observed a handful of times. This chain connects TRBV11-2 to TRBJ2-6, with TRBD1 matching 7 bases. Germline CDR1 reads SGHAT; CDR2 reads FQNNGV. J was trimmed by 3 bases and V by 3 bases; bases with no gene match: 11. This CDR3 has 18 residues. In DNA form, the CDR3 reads TGTGCCAGCAGCTTGTACAGGGGCGGGTTGAGTGGGGCCAACGTCCTGACTTTC. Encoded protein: CASSLYRGGLSGANVLTF. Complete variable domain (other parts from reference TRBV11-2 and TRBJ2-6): EAGVAQSPRYKIIEKRQSVAFWCNPISGHATLYWYQQILGQGPKLLIQFQNNGVVDDSQLPKDRFSAERLKGVDSTLKIQPAKLEDSAVYLCASSLYRGGLSGANVLTFGAGSRLTVL.

CDR3 protein: CSARIIQGAIQETQYF. In DNA, the CDR3 is TGCAGTGCTAGGATCATACAGGGGGCTATCCAAGAGACCCAGTACTTC. This chain uses TRBV20-1 with TRBJ2-5, with 9 bases aligning to TRBD1. The ends lost 3 bases at V and 1 base at J; junction bases unmatched: 9. Germline V gene lookup returns CDR1 DFQATT and CDR2 SNEGSKA (reference sequence). The CDR3 has 16 amino acids.

The CDR3 DNA reads TGTGCCAGCAGCTTAGCGGGGGGCTTAACTGAAGCTTTCTTT. Translated: CASSLAGGLTEAFF. This chain connects TRBV7-9 to TRBJ1-1, with D tentatively TRBD1 (6 bases). V lost 0 bases and J 5 bases, leaving 10 bases between the germline ends. The CDR3 is 14 residues long. The germline V gene has CDR1 SEHNR and CDR2 FQNEAQ (reference sequence).

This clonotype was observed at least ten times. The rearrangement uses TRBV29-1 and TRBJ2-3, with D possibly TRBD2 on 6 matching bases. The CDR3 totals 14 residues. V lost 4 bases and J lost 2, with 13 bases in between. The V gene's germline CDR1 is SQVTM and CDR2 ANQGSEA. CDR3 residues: CSVGGTPYTDTQYF. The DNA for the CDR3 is TGCAGCGTTGGCGGGACCCCTTACACAGATACGCAGTATTTT.

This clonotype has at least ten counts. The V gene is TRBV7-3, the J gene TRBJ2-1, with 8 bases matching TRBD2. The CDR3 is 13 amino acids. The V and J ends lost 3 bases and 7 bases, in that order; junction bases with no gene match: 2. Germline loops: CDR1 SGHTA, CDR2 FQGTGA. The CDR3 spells CASSLPGGNEQFF. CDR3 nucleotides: TGTGCCAGCAGCTTGCCGGGGGGGAATGAGCAGTTCTTC. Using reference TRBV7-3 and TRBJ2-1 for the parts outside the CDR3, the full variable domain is GAGVSQTPSNKVTEKGKYVELRCDPISGHTALYWYRQSLGQGPEFLIYFQGTGAADDSGLPNDRFFAVRPEGSVSTLKIQRTERGDSAVYLCASSLPGGNEQFFGPGTRLTVL.

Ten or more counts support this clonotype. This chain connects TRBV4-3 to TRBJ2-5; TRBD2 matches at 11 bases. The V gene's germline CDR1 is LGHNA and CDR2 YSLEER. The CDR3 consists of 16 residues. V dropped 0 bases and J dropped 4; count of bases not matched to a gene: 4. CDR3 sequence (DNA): TGCGCCAGCAGCCAAGATACTAGCGGGGGAGGAGAGACCCAGTACTTC. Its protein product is CASSQDTSGGGETQYF.

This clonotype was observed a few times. The CDR3 region is CASSVEPGRTTNTGELFF. The CDR3 bases are TGTGCCAGCAGCGTAGAACCGGGACGCACAACGAACACCGGGGAGCTGTTTTTT. The V gene is TRBV9, the J gene TRBJ2-2; D may be TRBD1 or TRBD2 (5 bases each). V lost 0 bases and J 0 bases, leaving 15 bases between the germline ends. This CDR3 comprises 18 residues. Germline V gene sequence: CDR1 SGDLS, CDR2 YYNGEE.

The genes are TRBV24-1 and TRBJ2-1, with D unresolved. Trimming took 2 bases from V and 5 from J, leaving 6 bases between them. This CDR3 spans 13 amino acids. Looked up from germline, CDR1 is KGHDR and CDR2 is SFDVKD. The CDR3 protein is CATSDYHDNEQFF. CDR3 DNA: TGTGCCACCAGTGATTATCACGACAATGAGCAGTTCTTC.

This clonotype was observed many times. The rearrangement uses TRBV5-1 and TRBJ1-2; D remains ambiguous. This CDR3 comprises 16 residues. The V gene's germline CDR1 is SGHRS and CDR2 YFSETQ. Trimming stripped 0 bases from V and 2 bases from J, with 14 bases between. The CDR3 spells CASSLGESEANYGYTF. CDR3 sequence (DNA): TGCGCCAGCAGCTTGGGGGAGAGCGAGGCCAACTATGGCTACACCTTC.

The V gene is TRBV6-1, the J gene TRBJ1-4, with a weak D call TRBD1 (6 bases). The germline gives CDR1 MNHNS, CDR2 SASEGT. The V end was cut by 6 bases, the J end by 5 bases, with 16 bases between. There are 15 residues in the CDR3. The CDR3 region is CASREQGLLNEKLFF. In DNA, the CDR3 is TGTGCCAGCAGAGAGCAGGGGCTACTGAATGAAAAACTGTTTTTT.

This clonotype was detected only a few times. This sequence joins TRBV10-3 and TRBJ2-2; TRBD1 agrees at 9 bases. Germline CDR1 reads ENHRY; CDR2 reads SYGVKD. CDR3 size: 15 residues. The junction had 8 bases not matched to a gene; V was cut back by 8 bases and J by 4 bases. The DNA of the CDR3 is TGTGCCATCCGCGACAGGGGGTTACTCACCGGGGAGCTGTTTTTT. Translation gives CAIRDRGLLTGELFF.

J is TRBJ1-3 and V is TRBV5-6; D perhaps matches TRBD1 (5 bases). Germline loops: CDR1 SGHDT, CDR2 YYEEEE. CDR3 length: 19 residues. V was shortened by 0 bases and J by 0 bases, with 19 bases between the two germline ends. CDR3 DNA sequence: TGTGCCAGCAGCTTGGAAGGGATGTTGACAGCCTCCTCTGGAAACACCATATATTTT. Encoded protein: CASSLEGMLTASSGNTIYF.

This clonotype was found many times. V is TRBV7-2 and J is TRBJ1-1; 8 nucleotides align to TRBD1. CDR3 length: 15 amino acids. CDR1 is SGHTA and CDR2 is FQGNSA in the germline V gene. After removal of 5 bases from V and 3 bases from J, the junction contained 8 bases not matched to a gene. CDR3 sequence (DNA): TGTGCCAGCAGCCCTTGGACAGGGCTCTACACTGAAGCTTTCTTT. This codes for CASSPWTGLYTEAFF.

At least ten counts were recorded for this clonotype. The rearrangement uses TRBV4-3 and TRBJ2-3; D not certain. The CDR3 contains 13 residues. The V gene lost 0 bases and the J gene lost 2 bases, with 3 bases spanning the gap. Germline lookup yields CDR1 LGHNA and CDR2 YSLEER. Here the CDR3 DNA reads TGCGCCAGCAGCCAAGACATCACAGATACGCAGTATTTT. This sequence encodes CASSQDITDTQYF.

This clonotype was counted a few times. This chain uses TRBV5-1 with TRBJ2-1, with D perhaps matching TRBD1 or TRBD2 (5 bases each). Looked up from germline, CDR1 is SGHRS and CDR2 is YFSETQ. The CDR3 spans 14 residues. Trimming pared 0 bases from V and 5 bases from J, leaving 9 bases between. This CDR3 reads CASSLVRGDNEQFF. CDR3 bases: TGCGCCAGCAGCTTGGTACGAGGGGACAATGAGCAGTTCTTC.